The clone carrying this TCR beta chain appeared many times. Its antigen is not known. The entry originates in a study of metastatic and nonmetastatic thyroid tumors. Across the study: Repertoires were compared across blood and tumor or nodule tissue from malignant and benign thyroid patients. Study outcomes and limitations: The reported finding was significantly higher TCR beta diversity in malignant thyroid tumors relative to benign nodules, in blood and tumor.

Patients had received no treatment of any kind before thyroid surgery. As originally analysed: Across clinicopathological groups, CDR3 differences served as the basis for building a distant-metastasis classifier for papillary thyroid cancer. With MiXCR, TCRdb reprocessed the PCR reads. The V and J calls and clone size are TCRdb's, not the authors'. The sample shows more than 65,000 clones, 11% to 15% of them seen only once. Trimming left V 6 bases short and J 3 bases short, with 5 bases between. Germline V gene sequence: CDR1 LNHDA, CDR2 SQIVND (reference sequence). This CDR3 is 11 amino acids long. The receptor comes from a male donor with papillary thyroid cancer or a benign thyroid nodule (not recorded which). Some clones in this sample may be carry-over from other donors' samples. V and J are TRBV19 and TRBJ1-2; D is ambiguous. Sequences were obtained from blood. The CDR3 DNA reads TGTGCCAGTAGCAACTACTATGGCTACACCTTC. Protein: CASSNYYGYTF.